The 31 T cell receptor beta chains reported below all come from one sample, sequenced in a study of T cell responses to AZD1222 COVID-19 vaccine. Sequencing used immunoSEQ multiplex PCR; TCRdb keeps in-frame clones, though not all of them. The sample yields 150,000 to 200,000 clones, roughly 91% seen once. The starting material was peripheral blood, obtained 28 days after the second AZD1222 dose. Receptors originate from an adult who received the AZD1222 COVID-19 vaccine.

This clone was counted a few times. V usage is TRBV7-9 and J usage is TRBJ2-5; perhaps TRBD2 as D (5 bases). Germline loops: CDR1 SEHNR, CDR2 FQNEAQ (reference sequence). The CDR3 consists of 12 residues. V was pared by 5 bases and J by 2 bases, with 6 bases between. The CDR3 is CASSPGQETQYF. The DNA for the CDR3 is TGTGCCAGCAGCCCGGGGCAAGAGACCCAGTACTTC.

The genes are TRBV4-2 and TRBJ2-5, with D maybe TRBD1 (6 bases). Deletions cut 0 bases from V and 4 bases from J, with 9 bases between. There are 14 residues in the CDR3. Germline assignment: CDR1 LGHNA and CDR2 YNFKEQ. CDR3 bases: TGTGCCAGCAGCCAAGAGGGCAGGGGAGAGACCCAGTACTTC. Encoded protein: CASSQEGRGETQYF.

This rearrangement joins TRBV28 to TRBJ2-2; unclear D gene. V dropped 4 bases and J dropped 0 bases, with 12 bases sitting between them. Germline CDR1 and CDR2: MDHEN and SYDVKM. The CDR3 is 16 residues long. The CDR3 DNA sequence: TGTGCCAGCAGTTCCCGTAGGGCCGCGAACACCGGGGAGCTGTTTTTT. It is translated as CASSSRRAANTGELFF.

The rearrangement links TRBV19 to TRBJ1-2; D is unresolved. Germline CDR1 and CDR2: LNHDA and SQIVND (reference sequence). This CDR3 has 14 residues. Trimming removed 3 bases from V and 8 bases from J, with 16 bases in between. CDR3 region: CASSIWVHSEGYTF. CDR3 bases: TGTGCCAGTAGTATCTGGGTGCATTCAGAGGGCTACACCTTC.

This sequence joins TRBV7-2 and TRBJ2-4; D might be TRBD2 (7 bases). This CDR3 spans 18 amino acids. Trimming cost V 3 bases and J 1 base, with 19 bases left between them. Germline CDR1 is SGHTA and CDR2 is FQGNSA. CDR3 loop: CASSLDAPGRGAKNIQYF. The DNA of the CDR3 is TGTGCCAGCAGCTTGGATGCCCCAGGGAGGGGGGCCAAAAACATTCAGTACTTC.

V and J are TRBV5-4 and TRBJ2-5, with D perhaps matching TRBD2 (6 bases). The CDR3 runs 15 residues. CDR1 and CDR2 (germline): SGHNT, YYREEE (reference sequence). Trimming cost V 7 bases and J 3 bases, with 19 bases left between them. The DNA for the CDR3 is TGTGCCAGCGGAGGGATCCAGGGCGCGGAAGAGACCCAGTACTTC. Its translation: CASGGIQGAEETQYF.

The CDR3: CASSQDRGWDEQFF. The DNA of the CDR3 is TGTGCCAGCAGCCAGGACAGGGGGTGGGATGAGCAGTTCTTC. V is TRBV7-3 and J is TRBJ2-1, with 10 bases lining up with TRBD1. The germline gives CDR1 SGHTA, CDR2 FQGTGA. Germline trimming cut 5 bases from V and 8 bases from J; bases unmatched to any gene: 6. The CDR3 contains 14 residues.

The chain joins TRBV28 to TRBJ2-5, with D maybe TRBD2 (6 bases). V was trimmed by 1 base and J by 6 bases, leaving 9 bases between them. This CDR3 comprises 13 residues. Germline V lookup: CDR1 MDHEN, CDR2 SYDVKM. CDR3 sequence (DNA): TGTGCCAGCAGTTTATTCGGGGGAAAGACCCAGTACTTC. Translated: CASSLFGGKTQYF.

In regard to this clone: Relative to the germline gene, one junction end is altered; a read error may explain this. The chain is built from TRBV7-8 and TRBJ2-7; 7 bases line up with TRBD1. The germline V gene encodes CDR1 SGHVS and CDR2 FQNEAQ. CDR3 length equals 15 residues. The CDR3: CASSYRGGHSYKQYF. As DNA, the CDR3 is TGTGCCAGCAGCTATAGAGGGGGCCACTCCTACAAGCAGTACTTC. The whole variable domain, remainder taken from reference TRBV7-8 and TRBJ2-7, is GAGVSQSPRYKVAKRGQDVALRCDPISGHVSLFWYQQALGQGPEFLTYFQNEAQLDKSGLPSDRFFAERPEGSVSTLKIQRTQQEDSAVYLCASSYRGGHSYKQYFGPGTRLTVT.

The CDR3 reads CASSLNNEQFF. CDR3 DNA sequence: TGTGCCAGCAGTTTAAACAATGAGCAGTTCTTC. The gene calls are TRBV7-9 and TRBJ2-1; D is unresolved. The CDR3 spans 11 residues. V shed 6 bases and J shed 5 bases, with 5 bases lying between them. Germline V gene sequence: CDR1 SEHNR, CDR2 FQNEAQ (reference sequence).

Points on this clone: The germline gene is not matched at one end of the junction; a read error may be the cause. The chain joins TRBV18 to TRBJ1-4, with 8 bases lining up with TRBD1. The CDR3 runs 16 residues. From germline, CDR1 is KGHSH and CDR2 LQKENI. CDR3 sequence reads: CASSSPDRALNEKLFF. In DNA, the CDR3 is TGTGCCAGCTCATCACCGGACAGGGCCCTCAATGAAAAACTGTTTTTT.

V and J are TRBV7-2 and TRBJ1-6; 7 bases agree with TRBD1. The CDR3 sequence is 14 residues long. V shed 4 bases and J 10 bases; nucleotides not matched to a gene: 7. The V gene's germline CDR1 is SGHTA and CDR2 FQGNSA. CDR3 nucleotide sequence: TGTGCCAGCAGCTCGGACAGGCCTCGCTCACCCCTCCACTTT. It encodes CASSSDRPRSPLHF.

The rearrangement uses TRBV9 and TRBJ2-5; TRBD2 is a possible D gene (6 bases). Germline V gene data show CDR1 as SGDLS and CDR2 as YYNGEE. V was pared by 4 bases and J by 2 bases, with 12 bases between. The CDR3 loop spans 14 amino acids. CDR3 in amino acids: CASSPEGRQETQYF. DNA for the CDR3: TGTGCCAGCAGCCCCGAGGGGAGGCAAGAGACCCAGTACTTC.

The chain joins TRBV19 to TRBJ2-1, with D perhaps TRBD2 (5 bases). The germline V gene encodes CDR1 LNHDA and CDR2 SQIVND (reference sequence). V gave up 6 bases and J gave up 2 bases, with 14 bases separating them. The CDR3 contains 15 residues. CDR3 in DNA: TGTGCCAGTAGGGCCGAGGGAGCGGCCTACAATGAGCAGTTCTTC. Protein: CASRAEGAAYNEQFF.

V is TRBV5-4 and J is TRBJ2-5; 7 nucleotides agree with TRBD1. The germline V gene encodes CDR1 SGHNT and CDR2 YYREEE (reference sequence). V lost 3 bases, J lost 2 bases, and 7 bases stayed unmatched. The CDR3 contains 15 residues. The CDR3 DNA sequence: TGTGCCAGCAGCTCAGACCGGGACAGTCAAGAGACCCAGTACTTC. Residues: CASSSDRDSQETQYF.

V and J are TRBV7-8 and TRBJ1-4; possible D gene TRBD1, 5 bases. In germline, CDR1 is SGHVS, CDR2 FQNEAQ. The CDR3 length is 18 residues. V dropped 5 bases and J dropped 5 bases, with 24 bases sitting between them. The CDR3: CASSPYAPMDGGNEKLFF. Here the CDR3 DNA reads TGTGCCAGCAGCCCATATGCCCCAATGGACGGGGGAAATGAAAAACTGTTTTTT. Variable domain in full (rest from reference TRBV7-8 and TRBJ1-4): GAGVSQSPRYKVAKRGQDVALRCDPISGHVSLFWYQQALGQGPEFLTYFQNEAQLDKSGLPSDRFFAERPEGSVSTLKIQRTQQEDSAVYLCASSPYAPMDGGNEKLFFGSGTQLSVL.

The rearrangement uses TRBV5-1 and TRBJ2-7; D possibly corresponds to TRBD1 (5 bases). This CDR3 contains 15 residues. Germline CDR1 is SGHRS and CDR2 is YFSETQ. The V and J ends lost 2 bases and 0 bases respectively, with 12 bases between them. CDR3 residues: CASSFQGPSSYEQYF. CDR3 sequence (DNA): TGCGCCAGCAGCTTTCAGGGCCCGAGCTCCTACGAGCAGTACTTC. The complete variable domain, with remaining parts taken from reference TRBV5-1 and TRBJ2-7, reads KAGVTQTPRYLIKTRGQQVTLSCSPISGHRSVSWYQQTPGQGLQFLFEYFSETQRNKGNFPGRFSGRQFSNSRSEMNVSTLELGDSALYLCASSFQGPSSYEQYFGPGTRLTVT.

The chain carries TRBV5-8 and TRBJ2-7, with D possibly called TRBD1 or TRBD2 (6 bases each). V lost 3 bases to trimming and J lost 3 bases, with 19 bases between them. The CDR3 has 16 amino acids. CDR1 and CDR2 (germline): SGHTS, YDEGEE. The CDR3 protein is CASSWGARVPLYEQYF. The DNA of the CDR3 is TGTGCCAGCAGCTGGGGGGCACGGGTCCCCCTCTACGAGCAGTACTTC.

V usage is TRBV6-5 and J usage is TRBJ2-5, with D hard to call. The CDR3 contains 16 residues. Trimming took 2 bases from V and 2 from J, leaving 15 bases between them. Germline CDR1 and CDR2: MNHEY and SVGAGI. CDR3 sequence: CASSYMGKGPQETQYF. The CDR3 DNA reads as TGTGCCAGCAGTTACATGGGGAAAGGGCCTCAAGAGACCCAGTACTTC.

The chain uses TRBV9 and TRBJ2-2; either TRBD1 or TRBD2 may fit D (5 bases each). CDR1 is SGDLS and CDR2 is YYNGEE in the germline V gene. CDR3 length: 16 amino acids. V was trimmed by 0 bases and J by 3 bases, leaving 12 bases between them. This chain's CDR3 is CASSVEGRPYTGELFF. DNA for the CDR3: TGTGCCAGCAGCGTAGAGGGACGGCCATACACCGGGGAGCTGTTTTTT.

This clone was detected only a few times. The V and J genes are TRBV4-1 and TRBJ2-7, with D possibly matching TRBD2 (7 bases). The CDR3 runs 15 residues. Trimming took off 2 bases at V and 3 bases at J, with 14 bases between the two ends. Germline lookup yields CDR1 MGHRA and CDR2 YSYEKL. CDR3 region: CASSQSRGGYYEQYF. The CDR3 coding sequence is TGCGCCAGCAGCCAATCAAGGGGGGGTTACTACGAGCAGTACTTC.

V gene TRBV19 combines with J gene TRBJ2-7; tentative D call: TRBD1 (5 bases). V lost 5 bases to trimming and J lost 5 bases, with 13 bases between them. Germline V gene sequence: CDR1 LNHDA, CDR2 SQIVND (reference sequence). The CDR3 length is 13 residues. The CDR3 region is CASSPRQIHEQYF. The CDR3 DNA reads TGTGCCAGTAGTCCGCGACAGATCCACGAGCAGTACTTC.

The J gene is TRBJ1-2, the V gene TRBV15, with no clear D. Germline CDR1 is LNHNV and CDR2 is YYDKDF (reference sequence). Trimming cost V 0 bases and J 3 bases, with 17 bases left between them. This CDR3 comprises 17 residues. The CDR3, as DNA: TGTGCCACCAGCAGAGATACCGGATTCTCCGCTGACTATGGCTACACCTTC. Translated, it gives CATSRDTGFSADYGYTF.

This chain uses TRBV7-6 with TRBJ2-7; 7 positions match TRBD2. The CDR3 totals 12 residues. CDR1 SGHVS and CDR2 FNYEAQ come from the germline V gene. For the CDR3, the DNA is TGTGCTCTGGGCCACCCGGGAGGCGAGCAGTACTTC. Translating it yields CALGHPGGEQYF. Full variable domain (missing parts from reference TRBV7-6 and TRBJ2-7): GAGVSQSPRYKVTKRGQDVALRCDPISGHVSLYWYRQALGQGPEFLTYFNYEAQQDKSGLPNDRFSAERPEGSISTLTIQRTEQRDSAMYRCALGHPGGEQYFGPGTRLTVT.

The genes are TRBV15 and TRBJ2-1; tentative D call: TRBD2 (6 bases). The CDR3 is 13 residues long. The V gene's germline CDR1 is LNHNV and CDR2 YYDKDF (reference sequence). V lost 1 base, J lost 7 bases, and 8 bases lay in between. CDR3 residues: CATSRVRGNEQFF. In DNA, the CDR3 is TGTGCCACCAGCAGAGTTCGGGGGAATGAGCAGTTCTTC.

This rearrangement joins TRBV19 to TRBJ1-1; TRBD1 agrees at 9 bases. This CDR3 is built from 16 residues. Per the germline V gene, CDR1 is LNHDA and CDR2 is SQIVND (reference sequence). V lost 9 bases to trimming and J lost 3 bases; unmatched junction nucleotides: 14. CDR3 in amino acids: CASHQRTGVFHTEAFF. The CDR3 coding sequence is TGTGCCAGCCATCAGAGGACAGGGGTGTTTCACACTGAAGCTTTCTTT. Variable domain in full (rest from reference TRBV19 and TRBJ1-1): DGGITQSPKYLFRKEGQNVTLSCEQNLNHDAMYWYRQDPGQGLRLIYYSQIVNDFQKGDIAEGYSVSREKKESFPLTVTSAQKNPTAFYLCASHQRTGVFHTEAFFGQGTRLTVV.

CDR3: CASSGQGAGQPQHF. Here the CDR3 DNA reads TGTGCCAGCAGTGGGCAGGGGGCGGGGCAGCCCCAGCATTTT. The J gene is TRBJ1-5, the V gene TRBV27, with 8 bases fitting TRBD1. CDR3 length: 14 amino acids. V dropped 5 bases and J dropped 7; count of bases not matched to a gene: 7. Germline V lookup: CDR1 MNHEY, CDR2 SMNVEV (reference sequence).

CDR3 residues: CASSRQIAYEQYF. The CDR3 nucleotides read TGTGCCAGCAGTCGGCAGATCGCCTACGAGCAGTACTTC. The chain links TRBV27 to TRBJ2-7, with D uncertain. Looked up from germline, CDR1 is MNHEY and CDR2 is SMNVEV (reference sequence). The CDR3 spans 13 residues. The ends were cut back, 5 bases at V and 2 bases at J, with 10 bases in the middle.

The chain links TRBV12-3 or TRBV12-4 to TRBJ1-3, with no clear D. The CDR3 totals 11 residues. Between the trimmed V and J ends, which lost 8 bases and 2 bases, there was a span of 4 bases. CDR3 nucleotides: TGTGCCAGCGGGGCTGGAAACACCATATATTTT. It codes for CASGAGNTIYF.

J is TRBJ2-3 and V is TRBV27, with D perhaps TRBD1 (5 bases). Per germline, CDR1 MNHEY and CDR2 SMNVEV (reference sequence). CDR3 size: 14 residues. V was trimmed by 3 bases and J by 6 bases, leaving 13 bases between them. In DNA form, the CDR3 reads TGTGCCAGCAGTTTCAGGAAAGGGGCGGATACGCAGTATTTT. As protein: CASSFRKGADTQYF.

This clone was seen once. This rearrangement joins TRBV5-1 to TRBJ2-2, with D possibly being TRBD1 or TRBD2 (6 bases each). Per germline, CDR1 SGHRS and CDR2 YFSETQ. Trimming cost V 0 bases and J 5 bases, with 17 bases left between them. This CDR3 contains 17 residues. CDR3 DNA: TGCGCCAGCAGCTTGGCCGGGGCTAGGGGGAGGACCGGGGAGCTGTTTTTT. It is translated as CASSLAGARGRTGELFF.